The present entry profiles one TCR beta chain with its context. No antigen is known for it. One junction end does not reproduce the germline sequence, and a read error may be involved. This CDR3 comprises 15 residues. Germline-derived CDR1 and CDR2 are SGHTA and FQGNSA. CD8+CD57+ cell expansion, shown by flow cytometry, had occurred in the patients selected for sequencing. All participating patients were living with severe acquired aplastic anemia. Prior therapy had not been administered to any patient at the time of blood sampling. The data are from a study of CD8+CD57+ T cells in acquired aplastic anemia. Study-level information: The study obtained an average of roughly 3 ug of DNA from sorted CD4+ and CD8+ cells. Study-level results: Patients and controls were found to share over 25 CD8+ CDR3 sequences.

TCR beta VDJ and CDR3 profiles were obtained from a genomic DNA template. MiXCR, applied by TCRdb to the reads, yields one record per CDR3 protein. The sample records hundreds of thousands of distinct CDR3 sequences, 47% being singletons. This chain links TRBV7-2 with TRBJ2-3, with 9 bases aligning to TRBD2. The source of this sequence is a human donor with aplastic anemia. Material for sequencing was sorted CD4+, CD8+, or CD8+CD57+ T cells (not recorded which) from PBMCs. CDR3 residues: CASRRGTSSPDMQYF. Written as DNA, the CDR3 is TGTGCCAGCAGACGCGGGACTAGCTCGCCAGATATGCAGTATTTT.